This is a list of T cell receptor beta chains from one sample in a study of a mutant IDH1 vaccine in newly diagnosed glioma. The repertoire was sequenced with immunoSEQ multiplex PCR; TCRdb's copy has only in-frame clones and lacks some. Of roughly 50,000 clones listed, approximately 80% are singletons. The specimen was PBMCs, collected from a glioma patient treated with radiotherapy, temozolomide or both. Every receptor here comes from a man aged 18 to 35 with glioma. The CDR3 runs from the conserved cysteine through the conserved F or W. The D gene is left open where the match is weak. For some rows the clone size is stated as once, few or many, or as a class when expanded; others skip it.

once	TRBV5-1	TRBJ2-5	.	CASNYLNAGVGRQETQYF	TGCGCCAGCAACTACTTAAATGCTGGGGTCGGTCGGCAAGAGACCCAGTACTTC
.	TRBV7-2	TRBJ1-2	.	CASSWGRAPSGYTF	TGTGCCAGCAGCTGGGGAAGGGCACCCTCTGGCTACACCTTC
.	TRBV7-9	TRBJ1-1	.	CASSFGRASTEAFF	TGTGCCAGCAGCTTCGGCAGGGCCAGCACTGAAGCTTTCTTT
.	TRBV7-2	TRBJ1-4	.	CASSLGGALLNEKLFF	TGTGCCAGCAGCTTAGGTGGGGCGCTTCTTAATGAAAAACTGTTTTTT
.	TRBV5-5	TRBJ1-2	.	CASSLAQARRLYGYTF	TGTGCCAGCAGCTTGGCGCAGGCCCGTCGACTTTATGGCTACACCTTC
few	TRBV10-3	TRBJ1-2	.	CAISESTGFGGYTF	TGTGCCATCAGTGAGTCTACGGGATTCGGTGGCTACACCTTC
.	TRBV5-1	TRBJ2-5	.	CASSLDRGSGPAETQYF	TGCGCCAGCAGCTTGGATCGGGGAAGCGGTCCTGCGGAGACCCAGTACTTC
.	TRBV30	TRBJ2-3	.	CAWSVVPDTQYF	TGTGCCTGGAGTGTAGTCCCAGATACGCAGTATTTT
.	TRBV29-1	TRBJ2-7	.	CSVSDSLGYEQYF	TGCAGCGTTAGCGACAGTCTAGGCTACGAGCAGTACTTC
few	TRBV6-5	TRBJ1-1	.	CASHFMPNTEAFF	TGTGCCAGCCATTTTATGCCGAACACTGAAGCTTTCTTT
.	TRBV10-3	TRBJ1-1	TRBD1	CAISGTGGPNTEAFF	TGTGCCATCAGTGGGACAGGGGGACCGAACACTGAAGCTTTCTTT
.	TRBV27	TRBJ1-1	.	CASSWGLPGTEAFF	TGTGCCAGCAGTTGGGGCCTTCCAGGGACTGAAGCTTTCTTT
.	TRBV14	TRBJ1-2	TRBD1	CASSQDRGQGAITGYTF	TGTGCCAGCAGCCAAGATCGAGGACAGGGAGCGATAACGGGCTACACCTTC
.	TRBV11-2	TRBJ2-7	TRBD1	CASSLFGQGLYEQYF	TGTGCCAGCAGCTTATTCGGACAGGGACTGTACGAGCAGTACTTC
.	TRBV30	TRBJ2-2	.	CAWSYNTGELFF	TGTGCCTGGAGTTATAACACCGGGGAGCTGTTTTTT
.	TRBV18	TRBJ1-5	.	CASSPGGGNQPQHF	TGTGCCAGCTCACCAGGGGGCGGAAATCAGCCCCAGCATTTT
.	TRBV4-3	TRBJ2-7	TRBD1	CASSQQQGGYEQYF	TGCGCCAGCAGCCAACAACAGGGGGGCTACGAGCAGTACTTC
.	TRBV29-1	TRBJ1-4	.	CSVHTNEKLFF	TGCAGCGTTCATACTAATGAAAAACTGTTTTTT
.	TRBV19	TRBJ2-1	TRBD2	CASRGTSGSLSYNEQFF	TGTGCCAGTAGGGGGACTAGCGGGAGTCTCTCCTACAATGAGCAGTTCTTC
.	TRBV5-6	TRBJ1-2	.	CASSWEAGANYGYTF	TGTGCCAGCAGCTGGGAGGCAGGGGCCAACTATGGCTACACCTTC
.	TRBV4-3	TRBJ2-1	TRBD2	CASSQDRTSGRNEQFF	TGCGCCAGCAGCCAAGATCGCACTAGCGGGAGGAATGAGCAGTTCTTC
few	TRBV29-1	TRBJ1-2	TRBD1	CSGGQGNYGYTF	TGCAGCGGCGGACAGGGGAACTATGGCTACACCTTC
.	TRBV4-3	TRBJ2-2	.	CASSQGSGVTGELFF	TGCGCCAGCAGCCAGGGTTCAGGGGTGACCGGGGAGCTGTTTTTT
.	TRBV7-2	TRBJ1-5	.	CASSSAPKGLNSNQPQHF	TGTGCCAGCAGTTCAGCCCCGAAGGGTCTCAATAGCAATCAGCCCCAGCATTTT